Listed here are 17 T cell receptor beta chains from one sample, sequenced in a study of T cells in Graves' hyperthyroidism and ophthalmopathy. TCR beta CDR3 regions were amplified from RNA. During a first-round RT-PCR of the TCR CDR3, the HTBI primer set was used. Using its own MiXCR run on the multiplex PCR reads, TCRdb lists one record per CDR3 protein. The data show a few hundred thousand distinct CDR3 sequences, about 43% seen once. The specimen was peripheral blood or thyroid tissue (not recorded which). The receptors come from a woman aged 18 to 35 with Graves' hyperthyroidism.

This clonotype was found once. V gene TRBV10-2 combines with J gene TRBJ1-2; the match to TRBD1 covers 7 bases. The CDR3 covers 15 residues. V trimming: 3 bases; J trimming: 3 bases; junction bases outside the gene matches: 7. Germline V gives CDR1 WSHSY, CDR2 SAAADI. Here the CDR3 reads CASSDVAQGDYGYTF. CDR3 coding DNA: TGCGCCAGCAGTGACGTAGCCCAGGGGGACTATGGCTACACCTTC.

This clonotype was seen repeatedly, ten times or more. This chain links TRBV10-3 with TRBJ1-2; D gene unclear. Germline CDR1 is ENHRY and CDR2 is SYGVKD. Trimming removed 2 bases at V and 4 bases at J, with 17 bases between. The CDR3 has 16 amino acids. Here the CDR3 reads CAISEGTLRSGYGYTF. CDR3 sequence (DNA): TGTGCCATCAGTGAGGGTACCCTACGGAGTGGCTATGGCTACACCTTC.

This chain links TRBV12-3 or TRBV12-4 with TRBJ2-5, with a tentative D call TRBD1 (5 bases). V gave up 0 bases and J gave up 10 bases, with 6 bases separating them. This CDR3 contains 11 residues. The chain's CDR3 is CASSLAGRQYF. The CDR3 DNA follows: TGTGCCAGCAGTTTAGCGGGGCGCCAGTACTTC.

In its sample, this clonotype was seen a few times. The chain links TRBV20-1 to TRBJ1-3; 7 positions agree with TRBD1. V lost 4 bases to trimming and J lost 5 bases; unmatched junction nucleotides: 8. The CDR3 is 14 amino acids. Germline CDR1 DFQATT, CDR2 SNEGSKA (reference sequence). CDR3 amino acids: CSANRGGYRNTIYF. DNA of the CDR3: TGCAGTGCTAACAGGGGCGGCTATCGAAACACCATATATTTT.

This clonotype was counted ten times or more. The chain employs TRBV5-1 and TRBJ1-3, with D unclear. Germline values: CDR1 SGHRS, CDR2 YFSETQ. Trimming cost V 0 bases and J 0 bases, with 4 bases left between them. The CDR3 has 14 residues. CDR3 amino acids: CASSLANSGNTIYF. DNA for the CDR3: TGCGCCAGCAGCTTGGCAAACTCTGGAAACACCATATATTTT. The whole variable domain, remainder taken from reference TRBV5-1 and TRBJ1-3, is KAGVTQTPRYLIKTRGQQVTLSCSPISGHRSVSWYQQTPGQGLQFLFEYFSETQRNKGNFPGRFSGRQFSNSRSEMNVSTLELGDSALYLCASSLANSGNTIYFGEGSWLTVV.

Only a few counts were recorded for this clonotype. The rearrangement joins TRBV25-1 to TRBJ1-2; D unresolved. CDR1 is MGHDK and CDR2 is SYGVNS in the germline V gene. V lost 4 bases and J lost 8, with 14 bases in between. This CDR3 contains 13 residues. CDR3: CASSAVEDVGYTF. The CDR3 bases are TGTGCCAGCAGTGCCGTGGAGGACGTCGGCTACACCTTC.

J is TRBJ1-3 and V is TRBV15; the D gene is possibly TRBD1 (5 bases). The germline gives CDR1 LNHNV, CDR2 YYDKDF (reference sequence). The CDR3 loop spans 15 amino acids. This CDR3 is CAQGQPGEGGNTIYF. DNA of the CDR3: TGTGCTCAGGGCCAGCCGGGCGAGGGTGGAAACACCATATATTTT.

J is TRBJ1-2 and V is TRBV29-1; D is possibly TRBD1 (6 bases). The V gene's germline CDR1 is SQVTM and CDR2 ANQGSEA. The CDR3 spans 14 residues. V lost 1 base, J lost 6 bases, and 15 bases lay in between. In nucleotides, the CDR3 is TGCAGCGTTGAAGTAATGGGGGCGAACAATGGCTACACCTTC. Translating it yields CSVEVMGANNGYTF. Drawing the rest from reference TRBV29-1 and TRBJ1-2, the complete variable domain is SAVISQKPSRDICQRGTSLTIQCQVDSQVTMMFWYRQQPGQSLTLIATANQGSEATYESGFVIDKFPISRPNLTFSTLTVSNMSPEDSSIYLCSVEVMGANNGYTFGSGTRLTVV.

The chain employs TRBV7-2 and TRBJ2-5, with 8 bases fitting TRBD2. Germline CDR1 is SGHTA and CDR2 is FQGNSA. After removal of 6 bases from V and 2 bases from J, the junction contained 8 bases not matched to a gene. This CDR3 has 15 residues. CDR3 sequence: CASSLAAGVQETQYF. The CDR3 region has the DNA TGTGCCAGCAGTCTTGCAGCGGGAGTACAAGAGACCCAGTACTTC.

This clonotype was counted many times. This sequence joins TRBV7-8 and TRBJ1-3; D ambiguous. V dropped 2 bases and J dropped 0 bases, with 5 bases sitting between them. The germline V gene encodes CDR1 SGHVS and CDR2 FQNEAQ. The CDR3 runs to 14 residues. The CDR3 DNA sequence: TGTGCCAGCAGCTTAACCAGCTCTGGAAACACCATATATTTT. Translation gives CASSLTSSGNTIYF.

The CDR3 sequence is CATSVGGSTEAFF. The CDR3 nucleotides read TGTGCCACCAGTGTTGGGGGGAGCACTGAAGCTTTCTTT. The chain uses TRBV24-1 and TRBJ1-1; D might be TRBD1 (5 bases). The CDR3 extends over 13 amino acids. Deletions cut 5 bases from V and 4 bases from J, with 10 bases between. Germline CDR1 reads KGHDR; CDR2 reads SFDVKD.

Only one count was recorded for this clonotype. This chain's CDR3 is CASSERLAGGPSTGELFF. The CDR3 coding sequence is TGTGCCAGCAGTGAAAGACTAGCGGGAGGGCCGAGCACCGGGGAGCTGTTTTTT. This rearrangement joins TRBV6-1 to TRBJ2-2, with 14 bases aligning to TRBD2. CDR1 and CDR2 from the germline V gene are MNHNS and SASEGT. With 2 bases clipped from V and 4 bases from J, the junction kept 6 bases outside the gene matches. The CDR3 length is 18 residues.

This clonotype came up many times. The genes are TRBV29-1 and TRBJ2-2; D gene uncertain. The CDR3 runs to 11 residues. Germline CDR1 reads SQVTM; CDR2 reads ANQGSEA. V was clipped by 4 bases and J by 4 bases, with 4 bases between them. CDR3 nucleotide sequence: TGCAGCGTTGTTGGCACCGGGGAGCTGTTTTTT. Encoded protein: CSVVGTGELFF.

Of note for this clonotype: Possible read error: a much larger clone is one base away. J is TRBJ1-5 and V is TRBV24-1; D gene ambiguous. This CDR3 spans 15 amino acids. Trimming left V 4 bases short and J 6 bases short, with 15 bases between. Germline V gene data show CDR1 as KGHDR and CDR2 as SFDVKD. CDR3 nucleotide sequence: TGTGCCACCAGTGAACTAGGTCAGGTGGGTCAGCCCCAGCATTTT. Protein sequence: CATSELGQVGQPQHF.

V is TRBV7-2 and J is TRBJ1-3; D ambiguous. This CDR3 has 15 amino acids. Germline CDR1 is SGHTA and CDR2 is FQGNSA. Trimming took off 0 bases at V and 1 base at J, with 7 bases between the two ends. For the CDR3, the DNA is TGTGCCAGCAGCTTAGCGATGGGGTCTGGAAACACCATATATTTT. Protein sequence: CASSLAMGSGNTIYF.

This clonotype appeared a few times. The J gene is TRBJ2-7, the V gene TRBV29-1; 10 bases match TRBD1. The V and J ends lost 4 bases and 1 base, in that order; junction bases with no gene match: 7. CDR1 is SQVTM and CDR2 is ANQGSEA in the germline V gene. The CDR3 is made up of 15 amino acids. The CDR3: CSVGARDRGSYEQYF. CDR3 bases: TGCAGCGTTGGGGCCCGGGACAGGGGATCCTACGAGCAGTACTTC.

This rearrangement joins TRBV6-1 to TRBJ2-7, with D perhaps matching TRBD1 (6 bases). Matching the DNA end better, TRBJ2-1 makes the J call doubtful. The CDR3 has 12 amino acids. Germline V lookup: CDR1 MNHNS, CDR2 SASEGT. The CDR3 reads CASSRGGNEQFF. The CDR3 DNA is TGTGCCAGCAGCCGAGGGGGTAATGAGCAGTTCTTC.